The sequence of this T cell receptor beta chain was determined in a study of human T cells and chemical hapten exposure (dated by TCRdb to the early 2020s). Broadly, across the study: For sensitization, 2% DPC in acetone was applied to a roughly 2 cm by roughly 2 cm area of upper inner arm skin. Throughout the study period of roughly 24 weeks, patients also received therapeutic DPC doses to the scalp every week. Patch testing was done on the upper back using Finn chambers containing 0.01% DPC, and results were scored after 6 days according to International Contact Dermatitis Research Group standards. Most of the patients in the cohort were female, and the cohort covered alopecia areata with under or over 50% scalp involvement, alopecia totalis and alopecia universalis. Libraries were pooled for sequencing, and variation in per-sample TCR yields was attributed mainly to small differences in library volumes within the pool. This study followed changes in the peripheral blood TCR repertoire in vivo during primary and secondary sensitization of alopecia patients to the hapten diphenylcyclopropenone (DPC). Blood was sampled from patients pre-sensitization (week 0) and at 2, 6 and about 24 weeks after DPC sensitization. For TCR sequencing, blood came from over 25 alopecia patients at anywhere from one to four time points (pre-sensitization, 2, 6 and 24 weeks). Paper-wide results and their limitations: Expanded TCRs formed significantly more large CDR3 similarity clusters than pre-sensitization or healthy control sets, consistent with antigen-driven responses. Patch test score was positively correlated with the number of PT1 expanded TCRs, with significance at thresholds 8, 16 and 32 but not at 4. Because all patients had alopecia, a presumed autoimmune disease, the immune response of the patients might differ from that of healthy individuals. DPC sensitization did not change the number of TCRs with a frequency above 1 in 1000, and there was no evidence of changes in global repertoire structure. After repeated subsampling, the strength of the expansion versus patch-test correlation and the threshold at which it became significant changed.

V gives up 6 bases and J gives up 0 bases, and the segment between their germline ends measures 11 bases. Looking up the germline V gene yields CDR1 SGHTA and CDR2 FQGNSA. Reading from cysteine to phenylalanine, the CDR3 counts 15 amino acids. Only the CDR3 region is kept as DNA, spanning 45 bases read in frame from base 1. Sample time point, as interpreted from the label and publication: patch test 1, 2 weeks after DPC sensitization. The meaning of the sample's treatment or condition label: therapeutic diphenylcyclopropenone sensitization with weekly scalp DPC. Blood at each patch-test visit was drawn before the patch test was applied. Eligible patients were aged 18 to 70, diagnosed with alopecia, deemed suitable for DPC therapy, and excluded if pregnant. Total RNA was isolated from unfractionated whole blood collected in Tempus Blood RNA tubes. Receptors were amplified or captured by RACE. TCRdb lists the instrument as NextSeq 500. During library preparation, unique molecular identifiers were attached to individual cDNA molecules so that TCRs could be counted quantitatively and reproducibly. Each blood RNA sample was used to sequence both TCR alpha and TCR beta chains. The paper's processing steps were these. A median of about 100,000 TCRs per sample was observed, with a range of about 20,000 to 700,000. V, J and CDR3 annotation of the TCR reads was carried out using the Decombinator software suite. To make PS versus PT1 abundance plots, every sample was subsampled to the same number of TCRs (28,000). TCRs were defined as expanded if absent before sensitization and observed at least eight times at the 2-week time point. TCRdb trimmed the raw reads at Q25, called clones with MiXCR and kept productive beta chains. For every CDR3 protein sequence, its rows merge into one entry that carries the most common genes and DNA. TCRdb assigned the V and J calls; the authors' analysis was not used. In this sample the table shows 180,000 or so distinct CDR3 sequences, approximately 14% of which occur a single time. The ten largest clones add up to about 1.8% of the sample.

To note about this clonotype: What this receptor recognizes is not known. Within one base of it there is no much larger clone, and no base qualities were kept.

This receptor was identified in a woman under 40 with alopecia areata. Some clones in this sample may be carry-over from other donors' samples. The sequence is built from TRBV7-2 and TRBJ2-2; no confident D gene assignment can be made. This specimen was whole blood, taken in connection with sensitization to the hapten diphenylcyclopropenone (DPC). The CDR3 protein is CASRPRTSNTGELFF. The nucleotides are TGTGCCAGCAGACCTCGGACCTCGAACACCGGGGAGCTGTTTTTT.